This T cell receptor beta chain was found in a study of CD8+CD57+ T cells in acquired aplastic anemia (dated by TCRdb to the late 2010s). Concerning the study at large: Extracted DNA from sorted CD4+ and CD8+ cells averaged around 3.2 ug, ranging from about 0.17 to 27.4 ug. CD8+CD57+ expansion was defined as a frequency above the mean frequency observed in healthy subjects. The full study reports these points: Between patients and healthy controls, no significant difference in CD8+ Simpson's diversity was found (P=0.060). Roughly 29 CD8+ CDR3 sequences were found to be shared between patients and controls, but these sequences appeared to be highly expressed in patients and within the immunodominant clones of the patients.

V is clipped by 3 bases and J by 2 bases, and the sequence between their germline boundaries is 8 bases long. The CDR3 starts with the cysteine, ends with the phenylalanine, and has 12 residues. Only the CDR3 DNA is retained, 36 bases long and in frame from the first base. From a lookup of the germline V gene (reference sequence), CDR1 and CDR2 are DFQATT and SNEGSKA. Flow cytometry had shown CD8+CD57+ cell expansion in the patients selected for sequencing. Every patient had severe acquired aplastic anemia, diagnosed using the International Study of Aplastic Anemia and Agranulocytosis and Camitta criteria. No therapy had been received by the patients at the time of blood sampling. In this study, sorted CD4+ and CD8+ T cells from the blood of healthy subjects and of severe aplastic anemia patients had their TCR repertoires deep-sequenced. Patients were enrolled in the USA under clinicaltrials.gov protocols 00001620, 01623167, 00001397, 00071045, 00081523 and 00961064. Ficoll-Paque density gradient centrifugation was used to isolate peripheral blood mononuclear cells. Before DNA extraction, CD4+ and CD8+ T cells were sorted with FACS or magnetic beads.

Genomic DNA was used as template for profiling of TCR beta VDJ combinations and CDR3 sequences. An Illumina HiSeq 2000 was the platform used for TCR repertoire sequencing. In the original analysis: Repertoire assessment relied on Simpson's diversity index, CDR3 size and DJ length profiles, and TRBV/TRBJ rearrangement plots. The immunodominant clone was defined as the most abundant DNA sequence in deep sequencing data. CDR3 amino acid sequences were screened for sharing across subjects and were compared with published repertoires and the VDJdb database. TCRdb took the public reads, trimmed them with fastp at Q25, ran MiXCR for clone calling and kept in-frame beta chains. Rows with one shared CDR3 protein collapse into an entry with the most common genes and DNA. The V and J calls shown here were made by TCRdb, not taken from the authors' results. This sample gives about 180,000 distinct CDR3 sequences in total; 48% of them show up just once. Under 15% of the sample is in the top ten clones.

As to this clonotype: Its specific antigen is unknown. It has no much larger one-base neighbor in the sample; base qualities were not kept.

The V and J segments used are TRBV20-1 and TRBJ2-7, with no D gene named confidently. Sequenced sample: sorted CD4+, CD8+, or CD8+CD57+ T cells (not recorded which) from PBMCs. The receptor was isolated from a human donor with aplastic anemia. The CDR3 is CSASPMTYEQYF. The DNA sequence follows: TGCAGTGCTAGCCCGATGACCTACGAGCAGTACTTC.